Sequencing of this TCR beta chain was carried out in a study of blood T cell repertoires in COVID-19. V trimming: 3 bases; J trimming: 1 base; junction bases outside the gene matches: 1. Germline assignment: CDR1 MNHEY and CDR2 SMNVEV (reference sequence). The CDR3 is made up of 15 amino acids. This clone occurred once. Assay: immunoSEQ multiplex PCR; the TCRdb copy retains only in-frame clones and omits some. The data hold around 200,000 clones, with 86% observed a single time. The TCR was taken from an older woman with COVID-19, enrolled during active disease. Sequencing used peripheral blood. The chain carries TRBV27 and TRBJ2-2; TRBD1 aligns across 8 bases. The CDR3 DNA reads TGTGCCAGCAGTTTTGGACAGGGGAACACCGGGGAGCTGTTTTTT. Translation: CASSFGQGNTGELFF.